This TCR beta chain was profiled in a study of T cell changes during pregnancy in multiple sclerosis. Measured with immunoSEQ multiplex PCR; TCRdb has only the in-frame clones, and not every one. The sample lists tens of thousands of clones; more than 85% were seen once. The CDR3 is 13 amino acids. Germline CDR1 SGHVS, CDR2 FNYEAQ. V was trimmed by 1 base and J by 6 bases, leaving 8 bases between them. This clone occurred once. This sequence was found in a female donor with multiple sclerosis, enrolled in a pregnancy study. This material consisted of CD8+ T cells from peripheral blood mononuclear cells, taken in the first trimester of pregnancy. The chain couples TRBV7-6 to TRBJ2-3, with unresolved D. DNA of the CDR3: TGTGCCAGCAGCTTAGAGCCCTCGGATACGCAGTATTTT. Its translation is CASSLEPSDTQYF.